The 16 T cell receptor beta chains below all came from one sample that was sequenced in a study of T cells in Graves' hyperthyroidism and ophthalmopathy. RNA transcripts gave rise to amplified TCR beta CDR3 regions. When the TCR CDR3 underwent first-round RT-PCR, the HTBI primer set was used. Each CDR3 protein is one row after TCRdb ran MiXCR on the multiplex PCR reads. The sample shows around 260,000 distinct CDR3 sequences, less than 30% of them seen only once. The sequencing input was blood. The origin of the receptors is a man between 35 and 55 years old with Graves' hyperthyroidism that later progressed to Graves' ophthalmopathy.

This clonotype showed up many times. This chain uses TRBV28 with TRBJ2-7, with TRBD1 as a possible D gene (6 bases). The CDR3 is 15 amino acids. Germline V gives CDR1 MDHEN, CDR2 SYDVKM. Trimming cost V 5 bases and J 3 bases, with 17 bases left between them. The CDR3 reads CASSRPSTGLYEQYF. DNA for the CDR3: TGTGCCAGCAGTCGACCCTCTACAGGGCTCTACGAGCAGTACTTC.

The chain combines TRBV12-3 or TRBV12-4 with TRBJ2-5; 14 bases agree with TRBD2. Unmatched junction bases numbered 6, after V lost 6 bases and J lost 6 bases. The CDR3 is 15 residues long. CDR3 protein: CASRPGTSGSQTQYF. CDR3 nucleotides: TGTGCCAGCAGGCCAGGGACTAGCGGGAGTCAGACCCAGTACTTC.

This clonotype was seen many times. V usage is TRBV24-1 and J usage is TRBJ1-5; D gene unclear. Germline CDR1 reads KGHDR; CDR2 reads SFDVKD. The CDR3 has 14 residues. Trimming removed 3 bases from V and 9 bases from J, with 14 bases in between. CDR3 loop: CATSDPRSAGPQHF. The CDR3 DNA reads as TGTGCCACCAGTGATCCCCGGTCGGCCGGGCCCCAGCATTTT.

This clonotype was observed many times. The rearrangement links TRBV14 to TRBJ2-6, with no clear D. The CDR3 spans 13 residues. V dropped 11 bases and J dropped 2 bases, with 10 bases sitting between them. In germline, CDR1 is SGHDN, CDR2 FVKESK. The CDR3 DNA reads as TGTGCCGTCAACAGTGCTGGGGCCAACGTCCTGACTTTC. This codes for CAVNSAGANVLTF.

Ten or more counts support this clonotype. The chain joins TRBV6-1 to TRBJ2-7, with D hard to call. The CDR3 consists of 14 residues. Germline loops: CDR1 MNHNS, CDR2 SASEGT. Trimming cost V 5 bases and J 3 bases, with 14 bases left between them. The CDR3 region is CASSRAAENYEQYF. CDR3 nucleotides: TGTGCCAGCAGTCGTGCGGCGGAGAACTACGAGCAGTACTTC.

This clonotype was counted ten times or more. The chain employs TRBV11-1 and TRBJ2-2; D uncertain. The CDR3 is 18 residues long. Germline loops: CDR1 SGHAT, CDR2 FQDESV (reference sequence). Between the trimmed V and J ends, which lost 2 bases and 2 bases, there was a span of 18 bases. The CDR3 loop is CASSLRSLIWGNTGELFF. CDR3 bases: TGTGCCAGCAGCTTAAGAAGCTTAATATGGGGAAACACCGGGGAGCTGTTTTTT.

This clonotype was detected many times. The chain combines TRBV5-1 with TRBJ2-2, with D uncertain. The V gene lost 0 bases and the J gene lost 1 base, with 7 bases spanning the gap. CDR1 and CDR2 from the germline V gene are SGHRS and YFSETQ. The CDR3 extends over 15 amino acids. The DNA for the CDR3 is TGCGCCAGCAGCTTGGATAGCCGGAACACCGGGGAGCTGTTTTTT. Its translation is CASSLDSRNTGELFF.

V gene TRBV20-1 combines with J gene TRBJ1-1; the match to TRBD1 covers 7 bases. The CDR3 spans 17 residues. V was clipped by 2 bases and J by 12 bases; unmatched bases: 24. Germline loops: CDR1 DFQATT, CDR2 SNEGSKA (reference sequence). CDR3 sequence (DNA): TGCAGTGCTAGAACCGTCCTACAGGGGCGGTGGGCTGACTGGACTTTCTTT. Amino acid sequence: CSARTVLQGRWADWTFF.

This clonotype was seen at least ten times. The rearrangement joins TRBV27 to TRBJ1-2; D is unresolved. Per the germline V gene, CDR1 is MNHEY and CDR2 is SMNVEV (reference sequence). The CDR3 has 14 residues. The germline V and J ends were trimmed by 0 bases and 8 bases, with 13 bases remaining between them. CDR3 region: CASSLSVQIRGYTF. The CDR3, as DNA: TGTGCCAGCAGTTTATCTGTACAGATAAGGGGCTACACCTTC.

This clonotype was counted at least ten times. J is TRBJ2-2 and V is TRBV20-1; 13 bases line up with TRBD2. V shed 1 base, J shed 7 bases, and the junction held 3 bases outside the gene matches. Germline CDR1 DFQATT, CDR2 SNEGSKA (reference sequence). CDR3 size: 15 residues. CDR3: CSARGLAGGDGELFF. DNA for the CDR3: TGCAGTGCTAGAGGACTAGCGGGAGGAGACGGGGAGCTGTTTTTT.

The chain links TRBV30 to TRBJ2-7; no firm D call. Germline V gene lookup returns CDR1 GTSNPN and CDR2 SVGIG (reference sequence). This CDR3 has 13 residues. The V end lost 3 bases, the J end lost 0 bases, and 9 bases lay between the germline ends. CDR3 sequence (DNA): TGTGCCTGGAGAGGTCTCGCCTCCTACGAGCAGTACTTC. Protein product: CAWRGLASYEQYF.

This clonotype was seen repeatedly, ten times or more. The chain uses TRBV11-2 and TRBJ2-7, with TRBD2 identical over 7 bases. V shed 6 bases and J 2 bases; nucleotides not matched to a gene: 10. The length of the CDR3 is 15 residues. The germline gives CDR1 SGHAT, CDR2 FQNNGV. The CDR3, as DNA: TGTGCCAGCAGACAAGGACTAGTTGCCCCCTACGAGCAGTACTTC. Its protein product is CASRQGLVAPYEQYF.

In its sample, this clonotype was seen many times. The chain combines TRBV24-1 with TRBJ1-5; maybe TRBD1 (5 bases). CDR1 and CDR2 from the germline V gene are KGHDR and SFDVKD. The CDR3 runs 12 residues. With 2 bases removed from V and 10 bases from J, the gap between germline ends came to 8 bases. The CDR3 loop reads CATSDSGGPQHF. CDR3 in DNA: TGTGCCACCAGTGATTCGGGGGGACCCCAGCATTTT.

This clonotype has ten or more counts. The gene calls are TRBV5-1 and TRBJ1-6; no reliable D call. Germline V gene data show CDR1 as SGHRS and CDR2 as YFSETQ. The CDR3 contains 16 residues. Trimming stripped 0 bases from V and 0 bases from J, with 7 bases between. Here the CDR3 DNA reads TGCGCCAGCAGCTTGGTAACGAGCTCCTATAATTCACCCCTCCACTTT. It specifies CASSLVTSSYNSPLHF.

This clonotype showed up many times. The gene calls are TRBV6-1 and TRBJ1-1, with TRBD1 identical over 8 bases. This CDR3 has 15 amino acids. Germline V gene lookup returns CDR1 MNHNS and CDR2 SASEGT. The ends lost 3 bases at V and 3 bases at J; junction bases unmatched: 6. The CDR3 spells CASSEPDRGDTEAFF. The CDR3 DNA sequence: TGTGCCAGCAGTGAGCCAGACAGGGGAGACACTGAAGCTTTCTTT.

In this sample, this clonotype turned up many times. CDR3 loop: CASSQEGGRREAFF. The CDR3 bases are TGCGCCAGCAGCCAAGAGGGGGGGCGAAGAGAAGCTTTCTTT. The chain is built from TRBV4-1 and TRBJ1-1; maybe TRBD1 (6 bases). The CDR3 runs to 14 residues. V lost 0 bases, J lost 8 bases, and 13 bases lay in between. Germline lookup yields CDR1 MGHRA and CDR2 YSYEKL.